What follows are 27 T cell receptor beta chains derived from one specimen sequenced in a study of blood T cell repertoires in COVID-19. Some clones are missing from TCRdb's copy, which holds only in-frame ones; the method was immunoSEQ multiplex PCR. This table has roughly 360,000 clones, approximately 77% appearing once. The sequenced material came from peripheral blood. These receptors all stem from a human donor with acute or convalescent COVID-19. The donor label of this sample is uncertain.

This clone was detected once. V and J are TRBV18 and TRBJ1-1, with TRBD1 as a possible D gene (6 bases). Per the germline V gene, CDR1 is KGHSH and CDR2 is LQKENI. The CDR3 runs to 15 residues. The V gene lost 3 bases and the J gene lost 1 base, with 12 bases spanning the gap. The CDR3 spells CASSPAGTPNTEAFF. The CDR3 DNA follows: TGTGCCAGCTCACCGGCCGGGACACCGAACACTGAAGCTTTCTTT. The full variable domain, rest sourced from reference TRBV18 and TRBJ1-1, is NAGVMQNPRHLVRRRGQEARLRCSPMKGHSHVYWYRQLPEEGLKFMVYLQKENIIDESGMPKERFSAEFPKEGPSILRIQQVVRGDSAAYFCASSPAGTPNTEAFFGQGTRLTVV.

This clone was seen only once. The rearrangement links TRBV28 to TRBJ1-2; no definite D call. V lost 6 bases to trimming and J lost 5 bases, with 19 bases between them. Germline V gene lookup returns CDR1 MDHEN and CDR2 SYDVKM. The CDR3 is made up of 15 amino acids. In DNA form, the CDR3 reads TGTGCCAGCAGCTTAGGCGGCGTCGATGGATATGGCTACACCTTC. It is translated as CASSLGGVDGYGYTF.

This clone was seen a few times. The genes are TRBV18 and TRBJ1-5, with D possibly being TRBD1 (5 bases). V was clipped by 6 bases and J by 0 bases, with 12 bases between them. The CDR3 is 15 residues long. Germline V gene lookup returns CDR1 KGHSH and CDR2 LQKENI. CDR3 residues: CASSLQVHSNQPQHF. As DNA, the CDR3 is TGTGCCAGCTCTCTACAGGTCCATAGCAATCAGCCCCAGCATTTT.

The chain recombines TRBV5-6 with TRBJ1-3, with 8 positions matching TRBD1. This CDR3 has 13 residues. Trimming removed 4 bases from V and 8 bases from J; junction bases left unmatched: 5. Germline V gene sequence: CDR1 SGHDT, CDR2 YYEEEE. The CDR3 DNA sequence: TGTGCCAGCAGCCGGACAGGGTTAGACACCATATATTTT. Translation gives CASSRTGLDTIYF.

This chain joins TRBV3-1 (or the pseudogene TRBV3-2) and TRBJ2-2; TRBD2 aligns across 9 bases. Losses at the gene ends were 4 bases for V and 7 bases for J; bases not matched to a gene: 4. The CDR3 contains 14 residues. Germline V gene lookup returns CDR1 LGHDT and CDR2 YNNKEL (reference sequence). The CDR3: CASSLAGVVGELFF. CDR3 DNA sequence: TGTGCCAGCAGCCTAGCGGGAGTTGTCGGGGAGCTGTTTTTT.

The chain combines TRBV30 with TRBJ1-4, with 7 bases lining up with TRBD1. This CDR3 has 16 amino acids. CDR1 GTSNPN and CDR2 SVGIG come from the germline V gene (reference sequence). V trimming: 3 bases; J trimming: 0 bases; junction bases outside the gene matches: 7. The CDR3 here is CAWRMTGRATNEKLFF. CDR3 bases: TGTGCCTGGAGGATGACAGGGAGAGCAACTAATGAAAAACTGTTTTTT.

The sample holds a few counts of this clone. The chain employs TRBV27 and TRBJ2-7; 8 bases agree with TRBD1. V lost 7 bases, J lost 2 bases, and 7 bases stayed unmatched. The CDR3 length is 14 residues. Per germline, CDR1 MNHEY and CDR2 SMNVEV (reference sequence). DNA for the CDR3: TGTGCCAGCATGCGGGACAGGTCTACCTACGAGCAGTACTTC. This translates into CASMRDRSTYEQYF.

The chain recombines TRBV11-3 with TRBJ1-3; D is ambiguous. CDR1 is SGHNT, CDR2 YENEEA, per germline. The CDR3 covers 13 residues. Trimming shortened V by 4 bases and J by 4 bases, and 8 bases separated the two germline ends. CDR3 nucleotides: TGTGCCAGCAGCTCCACATCCGGAAACACCATATATTTT. Its translation: CASSSTSGNTIYF.

This clone was seen a few times. The gene calls are TRBV4-2 and TRBJ1-1; 8 positions match TRBD1. The germline V gene encodes CDR1 LGHNA and CDR2 YNFKEQ. This CDR3 is 18 amino acids long. V lost 4 bases to trimming and J lost 0 bases; unmatched junction nucleotides: 13. The CDR3 coding sequence is TGTGCCAGCAGCCCCGGACAGGGAACACGCCTGATGAACACTGAAGCTTTCTTT. It translates to CASSPGQGTRLMNTEAFF.

The chain joins TRBV27 to TRBJ1-3; no clear D. Germline-derived CDR1 and CDR2 are MNHEY and SMNVEV (reference sequence). With 7 bases removed from V and 0 bases from J, the gap between germline ends came to 13 bases. The CDR3 spans 15 residues. The CDR3 nucleotides are TGTGCCAGCAAGCGTGAAGCTTTCTCTGGAAACACCATATATTTT. Its protein is CASKREAFSGNTIYF.

This clone was recorded a few times. V is TRBV2 and J is TRBJ2-3; D might be TRBD2 (5 bases). The germline CDR1 and CDR2 sequences are SNHLY and FYNNEI. The CDR3 consists of 15 residues. Deletions cut 3 bases from V and 3 bases from J, with 13 bases between. The CDR3 bases are TGTGCCAGCAGTGATGGTGGGAGTAGAACAGATACGCAGTATTTT. As protein: CASSDGGSRTDTQYF. The full variable domain, completed using reference TRBV2 and TRBJ2-3, is EPEVTQTPSHQVTQMGQEVILRCVPISNHLYFYWYRQILGQKVEFLVSFYNNEISEKSEIFDDQFSVERPDGSNFTLKIRSTKLEDSAMYFCASSDGGSRTDTQYFGPGTRLTVL.

V and J are TRBV2 and TRBJ1-2; 9 bases are shared with TRBD1. Germline V gene sequence: CDR1 SNHLY, CDR2 FYNNEI. With V trimmed by 6 bases and J by 7 bases, 9 bases remained unmatched. The CDR3 is 14 residues long. CDR3: CASSRTGEASGYTF. The CDR3 DNA sequence: TGTGCCAGCAGCCGGACAGGGGAGGCTTCTGGCTACACCTTC.

The genes are TRBV5-1 and TRBJ2-5, with D uncertain. Germline V lookup: CDR1 SGHRS, CDR2 YFSETQ. Trimming took 1 base from V and 2 from J, leaving 12 bases between them. This CDR3 has 15 amino acids. CDR3 protein: CASSLRSGWQETQYF. The CDR3 DNA reads TGCGCCAGCAGCTTGAGGAGTGGGTGGCAAGAGACCCAGTACTTC.

CDR3 in amino acids: CASSWGTGGTKNIQYF. As DNA, the CDR3 is TGTGCCAGCAGCTGGGGGACAGGGGGGACCAAAAACATTCAGTACTTC. V gene TRBV5-8 combines with J gene TRBJ2-4; 11 positions match TRBD1. After removal of 3 bases from V and 2 bases from J, the junction contained 4 bases not matched to a gene. Germline V gene data show CDR1 as SGHTS and CDR2 as YDEGEE. This CDR3 is 16 amino acids long.

The chain carries TRBV30 and TRBJ2-2, with D perhaps TRBD1 (6 bases). Germline V gives CDR1 GTSNPN, CDR2 SVGIG (reference sequence). The CDR3 spans 14 residues. The V and J ends lost 5 bases and 2 bases respectively, with 12 bases between them. CDR3 sequence (DNA): TGTGCCTGGCGGAACAGGGCTAACACCGGGGAGCTGTTTTTT. It codes for CAWRNRANTGELFF.

The rearrangement links TRBV18 to TRBJ1-4, with D tentatively TRBD1 (5 bases). CDR3 size: 15 residues. Germline V lookup: CDR1 KGHSH, CDR2 LQKENI. V was trimmed by 1 base and J by 7 bases, leaving 13 bases between them. CDR3 amino acids: CASSPRGGIGEKLFF. CDR3 DNA sequence: TGTGCCAGCTCACCACGGGGGGGTATTGGTGAAAAACTGTTTTTT. Together with reference TRBV18 and TRBJ1-4, the CDR3 gives the full variable domain: NAGVMQNPRHLVRRRGQEARLRCSPMKGHSHVYWYRQLPEEGLKFMVYLQKENIIDESGMPKERFSAEFPKEGPSILRIQQVVRGDSAAYFCASSPRGGIGEKLFFGSGTQLSVL.

The chain has TRBV28 and TRBJ1-1; unclear D gene. V shed 2 bases and J shed 5 bases, with 9 bases lying between them. The CDR3 is made up of 13 amino acids. Germline V gene lookup returns CDR1 MDHEN and CDR2 SYDVKM. CDR3: CASSLQVGTEAFF. CDR3 in DNA: TGTGCCAGCAGTTTACAGGTTGGTACTGAAGCTTTCTTT.

The J gene is TRBJ2-5, the V gene TRBV21-1; TRBD2, as called in the table, went unchecked against the DNA. TRBV21-1 is noted as a pseudogene. The CDR3 runs 14 residues. CDR3 sequence (DNA): TGTGCCAGCAATAGCGGACCTCTCGATGGGACCCAGTACTTC. As protein: CASNSGPLDGTQYF.

This clone was observed once. In DNA form, the CDR3 reads TGTGCCAGCAGCGTAGGGTCCGGGGTTACTCTCTCCTACGAGCAGTACTTC. As protein: CASSVGSGVTLSYEQYF. V gene TRBV9 combines with J gene TRBJ2-7; tentatively, D is TRBD2 (5 bases). The V end lost 0 bases, the J end lost 0 bases, and 16 bases lay between the germline ends. This CDR3 spans 17 amino acids. Germline assignment: CDR1 SGDLS and CDR2 YYNGEE.

This clone was recorded a few times. The J gene is TRBJ1-1, the V gene TRBV29-1; 8 bases agree with TRBD1. Germline CDR1 and CDR2: SQVTM and ANQGSEA. The CDR3 length is 13 residues. V gave up 6 bases and J gave up 5 bases; unmatched junction bases: 8. The CDR3 sequence: CSVSARGLTEAFF. As DNA, the CDR3 is TGCAGCGTGAGCGCCAGGGGGCTGACTGAAGCTTTCTTT.

The chain carries TRBV9 and TRBJ2-3, with TRBD2 as a possible D gene (5 bases). Germline V gene sequence: CDR1 SGDLS, CDR2 YYNGEE. This CDR3 is built from 13 residues. The germline V and J ends were trimmed by 0 bases and 7 bases, with 9 bases remaining between them. The CDR3 region has the DNA TGTGCCAGCAGCGTAGATCGGGGATATACGCAGTATTTT. Its translation: CASSVDRGYTQYF.

The chain is built from TRBV14 and TRBJ2-5; perhaps TRBD1 as D (5 bases). Germline-derived CDR1 and CDR2 are SGHDN and FVKESK. The CDR3 extends over 15 amino acids. V was pared by 2 bases and J by 5 bases, with 15 bases between. CDR3 sequence: CASSQWGSSGETQYF. The CDR3 DNA sequence: TGTGCCAGCAGCCAATGGGGCTCGTCCGGGGAGACCCAGTACTTC.

This clone was observed once. The chain links TRBV28 to TRBJ1-2; D not resolved. CDR1 is MDHEN and CDR2 is SYDVKM in the germline V gene. V was cut by 6 bases and J by 5 bases, with 13 bases left in between. The CDR3 consists of 13 residues. CDR3 bases: TGTGCCAGCAGCCAAGTAAGACTGTATGGCTACACCTTC. It specifies CASSQVRLYGYTF.

This sequence joins TRBV4-1 and TRBJ1-4, with D tentatively TRBD1 (6 bases). Germline V gene data show CDR1 as MGHRA and CDR2 as YSYEKL. Between the trimmed V and J ends, which lost 5 bases and 8 bases, there was a span of 12 bases. This CDR3 has 13 residues. CDR3 sequence reads: CASSDRSSEKLFF. In nucleotides, the CDR3 is TGCGCCAGCAGCGACAGGAGCAGCGAAAAACTGTTTTTT.

The chain recombines TRBV19 with TRBJ2-1, with 8 bases lining up with TRBD2. Germline trimming cut 3 bases from V and 11 bases from J; bases unmatched to any gene: 6. Germline CDR1 LNHDA, CDR2 SQIVND (reference sequence). This CDR3 has 13 amino acids. CDR3 bases: TGTGCCAGTAGTATGGATCAGCGGGAGAAGCAGTTCTTC. As protein: CASSMDQREKQFF.

The CDR3 DNA sequence: TGTGCCATCAGCTCGGGGACAGGGGATCTAGATGAGCAGTTCTTC. It encodes CAISSGTGDLDEQFF. The V and J genes are TRBV10-3 and TRBJ2-1, with 10 bases lining up with TRBD1. The CDR3 has 15 amino acids. Germline assignment: CDR1 ENHRY and CDR2 SYGVKD. J was trimmed by 8 bases and V by 6 bases; bases with no gene match: 10.

The chain uses TRBV2 and TRBJ2-1, with 13 nucleotides matching TRBD2. The CDR3 sequence is 16 residues long. V lost 6 bases to trimming and J lost 4 bases; unmatched junction nucleotides: 6. Germline assignment: CDR1 SNHLY and CDR2 FYNNEI. This CDR3 reads CASRLGTSGTYNEQFF. The CDR3 DNA reads as TGTGCCAGCAGATTAGGGACTAGCGGGACATACAATGAGCAGTTCTTC.